These 29 T cell receptor beta chains came from one sample sequenced in a study of T cells in Graves' hyperthyroidism and ophthalmopathy. The TCR beta CDR3 regions underwent amplification using RNA transcripts as the source. A first-round RT-PCR of the TCR CDR3 used the HTBI primer set. TCRdb redid the calling of the multiplex PCR reads with MiXCR, one entry per CDR3 protein. The table shows 370,000 or so distinct CDR3 sequences, with approximately 13% occurring only once. Sequencing was done on a sample of blood. These receptors came from a man aged 30 to 39 with Graves' hyperthyroidism that later progressed to Graves' ophthalmopathy.

This clonotype was counted ten times or more. V and J are TRBV6-1 and TRBJ2-5, with a possible D match to TRBD2 (5 bases). CDR3 length equals 15 residues. Looked up from germline, CDR1 is MNHNS and CDR2 is SASEGT. V lost 5 bases to trimming and J lost 11 bases, with 24 bases between them. CDR3 sequence (DNA): TGTGCCAGCAGTTCCGATGAGAGGGCCCATTCGTCTCAGTACTTC. Translation gives CASSSDERAHSSQYF.

This clonotype was counted a few times. The V gene is TRBV9, the J gene TRBJ2-5, with unresolved D. V lost 0 bases and J 1 base, leaving 7 bases between the germline ends. This CDR3 contains 14 residues. CDR1 is SGDLS and CDR2 is YYNGEE in the germline V gene. CDR3 DNA sequence: TGTGCCAGCAGCGTAGGTTCAGTCCAAGAGACCCAGTACTTC. It yields the protein CASSVGSVQETQYF. Complete variable domain (other parts from reference TRBV9 and TRBJ2-5): DSGVTQTPKHLITATGQRVTLRCSPRSGDLSVYWYQQSLDQGLQFLIQYYNGEERAKGNILERFSAQQFPDLHSELNLSSLELGDSALYFCASSVGSVQETQYFGPGTRLLVL.

This clonotype was detected many times. V is TRBV27 and J is TRBJ1-1; maybe TRBD1 (5 bases). The germline V gene has CDR1 MNHEY and CDR2 SMNVEV (reference sequence). Trimming pared 6 bases from V and 4 bases from J, leaving 12 bases between. This CDR3 is built from 13 residues. CDR3 loop: CASSLLGGTEAFF. The CDR3 region has the DNA TGTGCCAGCAGCTTACTGGGGGGCACTGAAGCTTTCTTT.

This clonotype was detected only a few times. The genes are TRBV7-9 and TRBJ2-5; D tentatively fits TRBD1 or TRBD2 (6 bases each). V lost 4 bases and J lost 4, with 19 bases in between. Germline CDR1 and CDR2: SEHNR and FQNEAQ (reference sequence). This CDR3 is built from 16 residues. This CDR3 is CASSSLWGAARETQYF. The CDR3 nucleotides read TGTGCCAGCAGCTCCCTCTGGGGGGCGGCCCGAGAGACCCAGTACTTC.

The chain joins TRBV5-1 to TRBJ1-1, with D tentatively TRBD1 (6 bases). V was trimmed by 4 bases and J by 5 bases, leaving 12 bases between them. Germline CDR1 and CDR2: SGHRS and YFSETQ. The CDR3 length is 13 residues. The CDR3 here is CASSGGPRTEAFF. DNA for the CDR3: TGCGCCAGCAGCGGGGGGCCGAGGACTGAAGCTTTCTTT.

This rearrangement joins TRBV3-1 to TRBJ1-4; a weak D match, TRBD1 (5 bases). The CDR3 extends over 15 amino acids. Germline V gives CDR1 LGHDT, CDR2 YNNKEL (reference sequence). Trimming took off 5 bases at V and 4 bases at J, with 14 bases between the two ends. The CDR3 sequence is CASSTPLGVNEKLFF. DNA of the CDR3: TGTGCCAGCAGCACTCCTCTGGGGGTTAATGAAAAACTGTTTTTT.

The chain uses TRBV4-1 and TRBJ1-4, with unresolved D. Trimming stripped 0 bases from V and 8 bases from J, with 19 bases between. The CDR3 consists of 17 residues. Germline V lookup: CDR1 MGHRA, CDR2 YSYEKL. CDR3 sequence reads: CASSQDQRGRVGEKLFF. The CDR3 DNA reads TGCGCCAGCAGCCAAGATCAGCGTGGTAGGGTAGGAGAAAAACTGTTTTTT.

Only a few counts were recorded for this clonotype. The chain carries TRBV5-1 and TRBJ1-1; a possible D gene is TRBD1 (5 bases). V gave up 3 bases and J gave up 0 bases, with 15 bases separating them. Germline V gene sequence: CDR1 SGHRS, CDR2 YFSETQ. CDR3 length equals 16 residues. CDR3 region: CASSYRLGVMNTEAFF. DNA for the CDR3: TGCGCCAGCAGCTATCGACTAGGGGTGATGAACACTGAAGCTTTCTTT.

This clonotype has at least ten counts. The chain carries TRBV18 and TRBJ2-5; 9 bases align to TRBD1. The germline V gene encodes CDR1 KGHSH and CDR2 LQKENI. This CDR3 spans 14 amino acids. V shed 3 bases, J shed 5 bases, and the junction held 4 bases outside the gene matches. CDR3 sequence reads: CASSPRTGDETQYF. DNA of the CDR3: TGTGCCAGCTCACCGAGGACAGGGGACGAGACCCAGTACTTC.

The table lists this clonotype with many counts. J is TRBJ2-3 and V is TRBV10-3; D tentatively reads TRBD1 or TRBD2 (5 bases each). The CDR3 is made up of 16 amino acids. Germline CDR1 and CDR2: ENHRY and SYGVKD. Trimming pared 5 bases from V and 0 bases from J, leaving 15 bases between. The CDR3, as DNA: TGTGCCATCAGTCCAGGGACGTCCTCTAGCACAGATACGCAGTATTTT. Translating it yields CAISPGTSSSTDTQYF.

The sample holds many counts of this clonotype. V usage is TRBV6-1 and J usage is TRBJ1-6, with no clear D. The CDR3 runs to 12 residues. Trimming pared 7 bases from V and 11 bases from J, leaving 12 bases between. Germline CDR1 reads MNHNS; CDR2 reads SASEGT. CDR3 residues: CASTLGETPLHF. CDR3 in DNA: TGTGCCAGCACCTTGGGAGAAACACCCCTCCACTTT.

The rearrangement joins TRBV7-9 to TRBJ2-2; 7 nucleotides align to TRBD2. This CDR3 region has 15 residues. Losses at the gene ends were 6 bases for V and 0 bases for J; bases not matched to a gene: 4. Germline V gene lookup returns CDR1 SEHNR and CDR2 FQNEAQ (reference sequence). The CDR3 nucleotides are TGTGCCAGCAGTACCGGGACTACGAACACCGGGGAGCTGTTTTTT. Protein: CASSTGTTNTGELFF.

Only a few counts were recorded for this clonotype. The chain recombines TRBV3-1 with TRBJ1-1, with D hard to call. CDR3 length: 13 amino acids. V lost 0 bases and J lost 11, with 13 bases in between. Germline V gene data show CDR1 as LGHDT and CDR2 as YNNKEL (reference sequence). The CDR3, as DNA: TGTGCCAGCAGCCAAGATATAGGAGGAGGTGCTTTCTTT. Translating it yields CASSQDIGGGAFF.

About this clonotype itself: A read error is possible here, since a much larger clone lies one base away. This chain connects TRBV5-1 to TRBJ2-3; tentative D call: TRBD2 (6 bases). This CDR3 contains 14 residues. Germline lookup yields CDR1 SGHRS and CDR2 YFSETQ. V gave up 0 bases and J gave up 2 bases, with 7 bases separating them. The CDR3 DNA sequence: TGCGCCAGCAGCTTGGGACTAGACACAGATACGCAGTATTTT. This codes for CASSLGLDTDTQYF.

This clonotype was picked up many times. V and J are TRBV28 and TRBJ2-7, with 10 bases lining up with TRBD1. V shed 1 base, J shed 1 base, and the junction held 10 bases outside the gene matches. CDR3 length: 18 residues. CDR1 and CDR2 from the germline V gene are MDHEN and SYDVKM. In DNA, the CDR3 is TGTGCCAGCAGTTTATTAGGTCTGGGACAGGGGTATTCCTACGAGCAGTACTTC. Translated, it gives CASSLLGLGQGYSYEQYF.

The genes are TRBV5-5 and TRBJ2-7; 7 positions agree with TRBD1. The trim removed 3 bases at V and 3 bases at J, leaving 12 bases unmatched. This CDR3 region has 16 residues. Germline V gene sequence: CDR1 SGHKS, CDR2 YYEKEE (reference sequence). CDR3 sequence: CASSYLPTGQLYEQYF. In DNA form, the CDR3 reads TGTGCCAGCAGCTACCTCCCTACGGGACAGCTCTACGAGCAGTACTTC. The full variable domain, in which reference TRBV5-5 and TRBJ2-7 provide the parts outside the CDR3, is DAGVTQSPTHLIKTRGQQVTLRCSPISGHKSVSWYQQVLGQGPQFIFQYYEKEERGRGNFPDRFSARQFPNYSSELNVNALLLGDSALYLCASSYLPTGQLYEQYFGPGTRLTVT.

This clonotype has just a few counts. The CDR3 nucleotides are TGTGCCAGCAGTTTGGGGAGTATATGGACAGGAACCTACGAGCAGTACTTC. The encoded protein is CASSLGSIWTGTYEQYF. The rearrangement joins TRBV27 to TRBJ2-7, with TRBD1 identical over 7 bases. Losses at the gene ends were 3 bases for V and 2 bases for J; bases not matched to a gene: 13. The CDR3 is 17 amino acids. CDR1 and CDR2 (germline): MNHEY, SMNVEV (reference sequence).

The sample holds many counts of this clonotype. For the CDR3, the DNA is TGTGCCAGCATGGGCGGAGTGAGCAATCAGCCCCAGCATTTT. Amino acids: CASMGGVSNQPQHF. The rearrangement joins TRBV28 to TRBJ1-5; D gene ambiguous. Trimming stripped 7 bases from V and 1 base from J, with 11 bases between. This CDR3 region has 14 residues. Germline V lookup: CDR1 MDHEN, CDR2 SYDVKM.

This clonotype was observed a handful of times. The rearrangement uses TRBV12-5 and TRBJ1-2; TRBD1 matches at 8 bases. V lost 2 bases to trimming and J lost 3 bases; unmatched junction nucleotides: 11. Germline-derived CDR1 and CDR2 are LGHNT and FRNRAP. The CDR3 contains 17 residues. The CDR3 loop is CASGLIPGTGGYYGYTF. CDR3 DNA: TGTGCTAGTGGTTTGATACCAGGGACAGGCGGGTACTATGGCTACACCTTC. The full variable domain, its missing parts supplied by reference TRBV12-5 and TRBJ1-2, is DARVTQTPRHKVTEMGQEVTMRCQPILGHNTVFWYRQTMMQGLELLAYFRNRAPLDDSGMPKDRFSAEMPDATLATLKIQPSEPRDSAVYFCASGLIPGTGGYYGYTFGSGTRLTVV.

This clonotype was seen ten or more times. This chain connects TRBV28 to TRBJ1-5; D remains ambiguous. V lost 5 bases and J 6 bases, leaving 8 bases between the germline ends. The CDR3 spans 12 residues. Per germline, CDR1 MDHEN and CDR2 SYDVKM. Written as DNA, the CDR3 is TGTGCCAGCAGTCCAGGCTTTCAGCCCCAGCATTTT. Its translation is CASSPGFQPQHF. Together with reference TRBV28 and TRBJ1-5, the CDR3 gives the full variable domain: DVKVTQSSRYLVKRTGEKVFLECVQDMDHENMFWYRQDPGLGLRLIYFSYDVKMKEKGDIPEGYSVSREKKERFSLILESASTNQTSMYLCASSPGFQPQHFGDGTRLSIL.

This clonotype was found many times. The genes are TRBV12-3 or TRBV12-4 and TRBJ1-5; D is ambiguous. V lost 5 bases and J lost 2, with 10 bases in between. This CDR3 comprises 14 residues. The DNA of the CDR3 is TGTGCCAGCAGTCGTACAGTGGGCAATCAGCCCCAGCATTTT. Protein sequence: CASSRTVGNQPQHF.

For this clonotype: A read error may explain this, as a much larger clone is one base away. This chain connects TRBV20-1 to TRBJ1-2, with D possibly matching TRBD1 (6 bases). Germline V lookup: CDR1 DFQATT, CDR2 SNEGSKA (reference sequence). The CDR3 runs 14 residues. The CDR3: CSAPYRQELYAYTF. Written as DNA, the CDR3 is TGCAGTGCTCCGTACAGACAGGAGCTATATGCCTACACCTTC.

This clonotype has at least ten counts. Here the CDR3 reads CAWSGTGYQPQHF. Here the CDR3 DNA reads TGTGCCTGGAGTGGGACAGGGTACCAGCCCCAGCATTTT. V usage is TRBV30 and J usage is TRBJ1-5; TRBD1 aligns across 8 bases. V lost 1 base to trimming and J lost 7 bases; unmatched junction nucleotides: 3. The germline V gene has CDR1 GTSNPN and CDR2 SVGIG (reference sequence). The CDR3 contains 13 residues.

This clonotype was observed at least ten times. V and J are TRBV2 and TRBJ2-3; 12 bases match TRBD2. The CDR3 loop spans 18 amino acids. The germline CDR1 and CDR2 sequences are SNHLY and FYNNEI. Trimming removed 6 bases from V and 2 bases from J; junction bases left unmatched: 12. The CDR3 DNA sequence: TGTGCCAGCAGGACTAGCGGGGGTATTCGGGCGATCACAGATACGCAGTATTTT. Its protein is CASRTSGGIRAITDTQYF.

This clonotype was detected many times. The chain is built from TRBV11-2 and TRBJ2-3; 9 bases align to TRBD2. CDR3 length: 15 residues. Germline CDR1 reads SGHAT; CDR2 reads FQNNGV. Trimming cost V 5 bases and J 5 bases; bases outside gene matches: 8. This CDR3 is CASSLTAGGQDTQYF. For the CDR3, the DNA is TGTGCCAGCAGCCTCACGGCGGGGGGGCAAGATACGCAGTATTTT.

V is TRBV7-9 and J is TRBJ1-3; 7 bases are a match to TRBD1. The CDR3 covers 17 residues. Germline-derived CDR1 and CDR2 are SEHNR and FQNEAQ (reference sequence). With 5 bases clipped from V and 0 bases from J, the junction kept 10 bases outside the gene matches. CDR3 bases: TGTGCCAGCAGCCGTGGACAGGTGGGACTCTCTGGAAACACCATATATTTT. Translated: CASSRGQVGLSGNTIYF.

With regard to this clonotype: A much larger clone is a single base away; this may be a read error. This chain links TRBV28 with TRBJ2-2; either TRBD1 or TRBD2 may fit D (5 bases each). This CDR3 comprises 14 residues. From germline, CDR1 is MDHEN and CDR2 SYDVKM. The CDR3 bases are TGTGCCGGCAGTTTCAGTGGGGGAGCGGGGGAGCTGTTTTTT. This codes for CAGSFSGGAGELFF.

This clonotype appeared many times. The chain couples TRBV6-5 to TRBJ1-3, with D uncertain. Trimming cost V 2 bases and J 3 bases, with 8 bases left between them. CDR1 MNHEY and CDR2 SVGAGI come from the germline V gene. This CDR3 comprises 14 residues. CDR3 sequence (DNA): TGTGCCAGCAGTTACGGAGGGATTGGAAACACCATATATTTT. Translated, it gives CASSYGGIGNTIYF.

This clonotype was counted between two and nine times. This chain connects TRBV9 to TRBJ2-2; D not resolved. The CDR3 sequence is 16 residues long. Trimming pared 0 bases from V and 3 bases from J, leaving 12 bases between. Germline CDR1 SGDLS, CDR2 YYNGEE. In DNA, the CDR3 is TGTGCCAGCAGCGTAGTTTGGGCAGGCGACACCGGGGAGCTGTTTTTT. This translates into CASSVVWAGDTGELFF. The full variable domain, completed using reference TRBV9 and TRBJ2-2, is DSGVTQTPKHLITATGQRVTLRCSPRSGDLSVYWYQQSLDQGLQFLIQYYNGEERAKGNILERFSAQQFPDLHSELNLSSLELGDSALYFCASSVVWAGDTGELFFGEGSRLTVL.